This T cell receptor beta chain was recorded in a study of shared clonotypes between healthy human individuals. As for the study in general: The composition of the donors was a couple of women and three men aged 18 to 49.

Whole-study results and caveats: Enrolling few donors narrowed the genetic and exposure-history diversity that was represented. The expectation was that sequencing depth would affect clonotype sharing among donors.

Naive CD8 populations comprised CD45RO-negative cells positively selected for CCR7, excluding terminally differentiated effector memory CD45RA+ cells. In the original analysis: Without quality scores, immunoSEQ junctional reads could not be filtered like full-length reads. The assay was immunoSEQ multiplex PCR, and TCRdb's table has in-frame clones only and misses some. V, J and clone size reflect that table, while D and trimming were determined from the DNA. Here the sample spans about 1,900,000 clones, about 95% being singletons. This CDR3 region has 14 residues. Germline V gene data show CDR1 as WNHNN and CDR2 as SYGVQD (reference sequence). With 3 bases clipped from V and 2 bases from J, the junction kept 4 bases outside the gene matches. On this clone itself: What it binds is unknown.

Input material: naive CD8+ T cells sorted from blood. V and J are TRBV10-1 and TRBJ2-7, with 7 bases that match TRBD1. This receptor was taken from a man younger than 35 in good health. The CDR3 sequence is CASSDRGTPYEQYF. CDR3 bases: TGCGCCAGCAGTGACAGGGGGACCCCCTACGAGCAGTACTTC.